This TCR beta chain was found in a study of blood T cell repertoires in COVID-19. On the study more broadly: T cells, B-cell-depleted T cells, or PBMCs provided the cDNA or gDNA that served as material.

This table comes from immunoSEQ multiplex PCR, and its TCRdb copy is limited to in-frame clones, with some not included. Of roughly 53,000 clones listed, approximately 85% are singletons. Material: peripheral blood. The sequence derives from a human donor in a cohort sampled during active COVID-19.

The CDR3 DNA follows: TGTGCCAGCAGCCAAGGGCGTACTAGCGGGAGCGGGGAGACCCAGTACTTC. Translated: CASSQGRTSGSGETQYF. The chain carries TRBV3-1 (or the pseudogene TRBV3-2) and TRBJ2-5; 11 bases fit TRBD2. V lost 1 base and J lost 5; bases outside the gene matches: 9. The CDR3 is made up of 17 amino acids. Germline V gene lookup returns CDR1 LGHDT and CDR2 YNNKEL (reference sequence).